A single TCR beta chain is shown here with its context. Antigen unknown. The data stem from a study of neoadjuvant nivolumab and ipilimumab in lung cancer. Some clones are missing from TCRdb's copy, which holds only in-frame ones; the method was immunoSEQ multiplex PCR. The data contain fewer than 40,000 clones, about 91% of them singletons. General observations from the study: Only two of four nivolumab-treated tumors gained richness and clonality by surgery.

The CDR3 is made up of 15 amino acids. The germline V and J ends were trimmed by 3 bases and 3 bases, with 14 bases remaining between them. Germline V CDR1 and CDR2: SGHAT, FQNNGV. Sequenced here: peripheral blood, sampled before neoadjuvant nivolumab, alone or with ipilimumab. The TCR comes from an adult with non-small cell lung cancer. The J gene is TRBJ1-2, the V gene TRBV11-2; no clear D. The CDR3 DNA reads TGTGCCAGCAGCTTTGGGTATGGGTCTGACTATGGCTACACCTTC. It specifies CASSFGYGSDYGYTF.